These T cell receptor beta chains were read from a single sample in a study of blood T cell repertoires in COVID-19. Sequencing used immunoSEQ multiplex PCR; TCRdb keeps in-frame clones, though not all of them. The sample carries under 250,000 clones, 85% recorded once. The sample was peripheral blood. The receptors were gathered from a woman aged 55-69 years with active or convalescent COVID-19. CDR3s include the opening cysteine and the closing phenylalanine or tryptophan. Fields, in order: clone size, J gene, V gene, D gene, CDR3 DNA, CDR3 protein. D genes are given only for firm matches. Some rows have no size entry. The others give once, few or many, or a class for an expanded clone.

clone size: once; J gene: TRBJ1-1; V gene: TRBV9; D gene: NA; CDR3 DNA: TGTGCCAGCAGCGCTGTGAACAGGGAAGCTTTCTTT; CDR3 protein: CASSAVNREAFF
clone size: NA; J gene: TRBJ2-7; V gene: TRBV11-2; D gene: TRBD2; CDR3 DNA: TGTGCCAGCAGCTTAGGACCTAGCGGACCCTACGAGCAGTACTTC; CDR3 protein: CASSLGPSGPYEQYF
clone size: once; J gene: TRBJ1-1; V gene: TRBV19; D gene: TRBD1; CDR3 DNA: TGTGCCAGTAGTATCGGGACAGGGAGTATGAACACTGAAGCTTTCTTT; CDR3 protein: CASSIGTGSMNTEAFF
clone size: NA; J gene: TRBJ1-5; V gene: TRBV6-5; D gene: TRBD1; CDR3 DNA: TGTGCCAGCAGTTTCAACAGGGGGCTCAATCAGCCCCAGCATTTT; CDR3 protein: CASSFNRGLNQPQHF
clone size: NA; J gene: TRBJ1-2; V gene: TRBV24-1; D gene: NA; CDR3 DNA: TGTGCCACCGGGCAGGGAATCGACTACACCTTC; CDR3 protein: CATGQGIDYTF
clone size: NA; J gene: TRBJ1-5; V gene: TRBV12-5; D gene: TRBD1; CDR3 DNA: TGTGCTAGTGGTTTGACACAGGGGCAGCCCCAGCATTTT; CDR3 protein: CASGLTQGQPQHF
clone size: NA; J gene: TRBJ2-5; V gene: TRBV3-1/TRBV3-2; D gene: NA; CDR3 DNA: TGTGCCAGCAGCCAAAGGGGATTAGGGTCCCAAGAGACCCAGTACTTC; CDR3 protein: CASSQRGLGSQETQYF
clone size: few; J gene: TRBJ2-3; V gene: TRBV6-5; D gene: TRBD1; CDR3 DNA: TGTGCCAGTCGACAGGGCCCCCTCACAGATACGCAGTATTTT; CDR3 protein: CASRQGPLTDTQYF
clone size: NA; J gene: TRBJ1-2; V gene: TRBV5-1; D gene: NA; CDR3 DNA: TGCGCCAGCAGCTTGAACCCGGGACAAACCATCTATGGCTACACCTTC; CDR3 protein: CASSLNPGQTIYGYTF
clone size: NA; J gene: TRBJ2-2; V gene: TRBV11-2; D gene: TRBD2; CDR3 DNA: TGTGCCAGCAGCCGGACTAGCGGGAGCTTGGACACCGGGGAGCTGTTTTTT; CDR3 protein: CASSRTSGSLDTGELFF
clone size: NA; J gene: TRBJ1-4; V gene: TRBV19; D gene: TRBD1; CDR3 DNA: TGTGCCAGTAGTGGCCGGGACAGGGAACTTGTACCTAATGAAAAACTGTTTTTT; CDR3 protein: CASSGRDRELVPNEKLFF
clone size: NA; J gene: TRBJ1-1; V gene: TRBV5-6; D gene: TRBD1; CDR3 DNA: TGTGCCAGCAGCCTAGGACAGGGGGTTCCTGAAGCTTTCTTT; CDR3 protein: CASSLGQGVPEAFF
clone size: NA; J gene: TRBJ2-1; V gene: TRBV19; D gene: TRBD1; CDR3 DNA: TGTGCCAGTAGTATCAGCCAGGGGGCCGGGGATGAGCAGTTCTTC; CDR3 protein: CASSISQGAGDEQFF
clone size: NA; J gene: TRBJ2-3; V gene: TRBV5-1; D gene: TRBD1; CDR3 DNA: TGCGCCAGCAGCTTGGGGACAGGGGGAACAGATACGCAGTATTTT; CDR3 protein: CASSLGTGGTDTQYF
clone size: NA; J gene: TRBJ2-7; V gene: TRBV9; D gene: TRBD1; CDR3 DNA: TGTGCCAGCAGCGTCCGGGACAGTTCCTACGAGCAGTACTTC; CDR3 protein: CASSVRDSSYEQYF
clone size: NA; J gene: TRBJ2-7; V gene: TRBV5-4; D gene: NA; CDR3 DNA: TGTGCCAGCAGCTCCAGTAACGACTACGAGCAGTACTTC; CDR3 protein: CASSSSNDYEQYF
clone size: NA; J gene: TRBJ2-1; V gene: TRBV30; D gene: NA; CDR3 DNA: TGTGCCTGGAGTGTACATAGGGGTGAGCAGTTCTTC; CDR3 protein: CAWSVHRGEQFF
clone size: many; J gene: TRBJ1-3; V gene: TRBV9; D gene: NA; CDR3 DNA: TGTGCCAGCAGCCCCGAGGGTGCCGGAAACACCATATATTTT; CDR3 protein: CASSPEGAGNTIYF
clone size: NA; J gene: TRBJ1-2; V gene: TRBV11-3; D gene: TRBD1; CDR3 DNA: TGTGCCAGCAGCTTATATAATGACAGGGAAGGCACCTTC; CDR3 protein: CASSLYNDREGTF
clone size: NA; J gene: TRBJ1-2; V gene: TRBV10-3; D gene: TRBD1; CDR3 DNA: TGTGCCATCAGTGACCCCCCGGGACAGGGGTACTATGGCTACACCTTC; CDR3 protein: CAISDPPGQGYYGYTF
clone size: once; J gene: TRBJ1-2; V gene: TRBV28; D gene: NA; CDR3 DNA: TGTGCCAGCAGTTACAGGGCCGGTAACTATGGCTACACCTTC; CDR3 protein: CASSYRAGNYGYTF
clone size: NA; J gene: TRBJ1-2; V gene: TRBV7-8; D gene: NA; CDR3 DNA: TGTGCCAGCAGCCCCCGAGTGCCAGGGCAGAACTATGGCTACACCTTC; CDR3 protein: CASSPRVPGQNYGYTF
clone size: NA; J gene: TRBJ1-5; V gene: TRBV28; D gene: NA; CDR3 DNA: TGTGCCAGCAGTTCTGAGACAGTAGACGATTACAATCAGCCCCAGCATTTT; CDR3 protein: CASSSETVDDYNQPQHF
clone size: NA; J gene: TRBJ2-2; V gene: TRBV3-1/TRBV3-2; D gene: NA; CDR3 DNA: TGTGCCAGCAGCCAAACGGGAGACACCGGGGAGCTGTTTTTT; CDR3 protein: CASSQTGDTGELFF
clone size: NA; J gene: TRBJ1-2; V gene: TRBV7-9; D gene: TRBD1; CDR3 DNA: TGTGCCAGCAGCTTCACAGGGGGAGGCCCCAGCTATGGCTACACCTTC; CDR3 protein: CASSFTGGGPSYGYTF
clone size: NA; J gene: TRBJ1-3; V gene: TRBV28; D gene: TRBD1; CDR3 DNA: TGTGCCAGCAGACAAGCACGGGGACAGAACTCTGGAAACACCATATATTTT; CDR3 protein: CASRQARGQNSGNTIYF